This TCR beta chain was retrieved from a study of shared clonotypes between healthy human individuals. In germline, CDR1 is MDHEN, CDR2 SYDVKM. V was cut by 7 bases and J by 0 bases, with 19 bases left in between. The length of the CDR3 is 17 residues. Original methodology: ImmunoSEQ only sent back junction sequences with no quality scores, so filtering was done differently. Method: immunoSEQ multiplex PCR; TCRdb's copy keeps in-frame clones and lacks some. V, J and clone size derive from that table, while D and trimming were established from the DNA sequence. There are about 120,000 clones in the sample; under 70% occur only once, and 24% lies in the top ten.

Sequences were obtained from memory CD8+ T cells sorted from blood. Subset here: CD45RO+ cells pooled with CCR7-negative TemRA cells. The gene calls are TRBV28 and TRBJ2-1, with D uncertain. This receptor was identified in a woman aged 25 to 39 in good health. The CDR3 reads CASTSDLRSRSYNEQFF. The CDR3 DNA sequence: TGTGCCAGCACTTCCGATTTGAGGAGCCGCTCCTACAATGAGCAGTTCTTC.